The subject of this entry is one T cell receptor beta chain. These data originate in a study of blood T cell repertoires in COVID-19. Overall study context: In each case, the material was cDNA or gDNA derived from T cells, B-cell-depleted T cells, or PBMCs.

The germline gives CDR1 LNHDA, CDR2 SQIVND (reference sequence). V lost 5 bases and J 6 bases, leaving 12 bases between the germline ends. The CDR3 covers 13 residues. Measured with immunoSEQ multiplex PCR; TCRdb has only the in-frame clones, and not every one. The sample shows around 160,000 clones, about 90% of them seen only once. The chain joins TRBV19 to TRBJ2-3; D is perhaps TRBD1 (6 bases). The source of this sequence is a human donor in a cohort sampled during active COVID-19. The specimen sequenced was peripheral blood. This CDR3 is CASSLGGPDTQYF. The CDR3 DNA sequence: TGTGCCAGTAGTCTTGGGGGCCCGGATACGCAGTATTTT. Full variable domain (missing parts from reference TRBV19 and TRBJ2-3): DGGITQSPKYLFRKEGQNVTLSCEQNLNHDAMYWYRQDPGQGLRLIYYSQIVNDFQKGDIAEGYSVSREKKESFPLTVTSAQKNPTAFYLCASSLGGPDTQYFGPGTRLTVL.